This T cell receptor beta chain was recovered during a study of blood T cell repertoires in COVID-19. Background on the study: COVID-19 samples from acute and convalescent phases originated in the United States, Italy and Spain. T cells, B-cell-depleted T cells, or PBMCs supplied cDNA or gDNA.

Per the original methods: Amplification from reference gene primers served as the basis for estimated nucleated cell counts. Repertoires were generated with immunoSEQ multiplex PCR, while TCRdb's copy carries only in-frame clones and drops some. The DNA gave D and trimming, while V, J and clone size come from that table. The sample holds about 240,000 clones, approximately 86% seen once. This CDR3 has 15 residues. Participants came from some 26 US areas, aged roughly 18 to 95 years. This receptor was obtained from a woman aged 40 to 50 with acute COVID-19. Sequencing used PBMCs or T cells enriched from blood (not recorded which). The chain recombines TRBV21-1 with TRBJ1-2. TRBV21-1 constitutes a pseudogene. CDR3 nucleotide sequence: TGTGCCAGCCCTAAGATGGGGGGACCTAACTATGGCTACACCTTC. Translating it yields CASPKMGGPNYGYTF.